This T cell receptor (beta chain) was sequenced in a study of technical replicates of blood from a few donors. Here immunoSEQ multiplex PCR was the method, and the copy in TCRdb shows in-frame clones only, minus some. Of about 6,900 clones in the sample, about 95% were seen once. This TCR derives from a human donor in good health. Source material: PBMCs.

For the CDR3, the DNA is TGTGCCAGCTCTGGACAGGGCGAATATGGCTACACCTTC. This translates into CASSGQGEYGYTF. V and J are TRBV18 and TRBJ1-2, with 8 bases lining up with TRBD1. This CDR3 has 13 amino acids. Trimming cost V 6 bases and J 5 bases; bases outside gene matches: 5. Germline CDR1 reads KGHSH; CDR2 reads LQKENI. The full variable domain, in which reference TRBV18 and TRBJ1-2 provide the parts outside the CDR3, is NAGVMQNPRHLVRRRGQEARLRCSPMKGHSHVYWYRQLPEEGLKFMVYLQKENIIDESGMPKERFSAEFPKEGPSILRIQQVVRGDSAAYFCASSGQGEYGYTFGSGTRLTVV.